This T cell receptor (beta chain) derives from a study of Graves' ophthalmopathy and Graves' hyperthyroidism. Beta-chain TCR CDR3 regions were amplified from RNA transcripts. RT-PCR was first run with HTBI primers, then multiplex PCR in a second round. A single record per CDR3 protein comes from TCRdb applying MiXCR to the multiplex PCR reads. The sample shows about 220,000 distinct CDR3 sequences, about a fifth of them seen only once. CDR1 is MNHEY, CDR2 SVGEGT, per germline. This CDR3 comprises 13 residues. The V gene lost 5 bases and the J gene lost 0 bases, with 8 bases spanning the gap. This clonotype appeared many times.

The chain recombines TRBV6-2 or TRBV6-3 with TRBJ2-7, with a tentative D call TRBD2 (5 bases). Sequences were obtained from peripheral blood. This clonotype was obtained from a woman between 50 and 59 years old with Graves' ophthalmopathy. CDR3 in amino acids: CASSPTSSYEQYF. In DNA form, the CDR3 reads TGTGCCAGCAGTCCCACTAGCTCCTACGAGCAGTACTTC.